This T cell receptor (beta chain) was identified during a study of naive and memory T cell subsets. Study findings and constraints: Especially in CD8 cells, naive repertoires contained a few larger clonotypes, possibly CD45RA-re-expressing memory cells.

This clonotype was found many times. Its antigen is not identified. Alpha and beta libraries were amplified separately from the second PCR onward. Cells stained for CD3, CD4, CD8, CD45RA and CD27 were sorted into four subsets. Trimming removed 6 bases from V and 9 bases from J, with 18 bases in between. CDR3 length: 14 amino acids. The beta constant-region primer was an equimolar mix of two oligonucleotides covering TRBC1 and TRBC2. Ligated cDNA was amplified by four rounds of PCR with nested alpha and beta constant-region primers and SP2. TCRdb analysed the UMI-ligation and nested PCR reads with MiXCR anew, one entry per CDR3 protein. The table includes 90,000 to 120,000 distinct CDR3 sequences, roughly 15% detected once.

The chain carries TRBV12-3 or TRBV12-4 and TRBJ2-1; D ambiguous. This TCR was recovered from a human donor in good health. Specimen: naive CD8+ T cells from blood. This CDR3 reads CASSRTAAMSEQFF. The CDR3 DNA reads TGTGCCAGCAGCCGCACTGCTGCGATGAGTGAGCAGTTCTTC.